This TCR beta chain came from a study of early T cells in non-severe SARS-CoV-2 infection. Individual cDNA molecules carried attached unique molecular identifiers. TCRdb passed the 5' RACE reads through MiXCR, listing each CDR3 protein once. Seen here are about 63,000 distinct CDR3 sequences, over 10% observed once, and the top ten hold around 4.7%. This clonotype was seen many times. The sample comprised whole blood. The TCR sequence derives from an adult who was a healthcare worker with PCR-confirmed SARS-CoV-2 infection or an uninfected control (not recorded which).

CDR3 bases: TGCAGCGTAGTGACAGGAGAAGCTTTCTTT. It is translated as CSVVTGEAFF. The chain is built from TRBV29-1 and TRBJ1-1; maybe TRBD1 (6 bases). The CDR3 consists of 10 residues. Trimming removed 6 bases at V and 8 bases at J, with 10 bases between. Germline-derived CDR1 and CDR2 are SQVTM and ANQGSEA.